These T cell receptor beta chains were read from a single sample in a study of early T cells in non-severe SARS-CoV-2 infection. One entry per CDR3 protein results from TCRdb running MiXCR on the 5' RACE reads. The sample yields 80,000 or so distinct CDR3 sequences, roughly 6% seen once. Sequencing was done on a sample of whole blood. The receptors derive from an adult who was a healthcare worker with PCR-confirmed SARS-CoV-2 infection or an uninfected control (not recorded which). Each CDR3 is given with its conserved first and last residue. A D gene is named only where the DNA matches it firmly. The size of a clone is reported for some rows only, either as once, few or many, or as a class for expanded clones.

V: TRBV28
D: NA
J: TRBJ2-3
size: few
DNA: TGTGCCAGCAGTGAGGGTATGAGCACAGATACGCAGTATTTT
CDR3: CASSEGMSTDTQYF

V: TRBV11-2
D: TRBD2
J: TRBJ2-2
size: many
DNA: TGTGCCAGCAGCTTCTGGACTAGCGGGAACACCGGGGAGCTGTTTTTT
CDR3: CASSFWTSGNTGELFF

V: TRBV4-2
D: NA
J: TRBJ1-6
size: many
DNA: TGTGCCAGCAGCCAAGGATCGGCCGGACCCTCTCATAATTCACCCCTCCACTTT
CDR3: CASSQGSAGPSHNSPLHF

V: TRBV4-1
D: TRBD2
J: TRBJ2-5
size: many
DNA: TGCGCCAGCAGCCAAACGGGACTTCATGAGCGGGATTTCTTGAAGACCCAGTACTTC
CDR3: CASSQTGLHERDFLKTQYF

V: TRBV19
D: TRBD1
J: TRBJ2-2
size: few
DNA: TGTGCCAGTAGTCAACAGGGGGCTATCACCGGGGAGCTGTTTTTT
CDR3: CASSQQGAITGELFF

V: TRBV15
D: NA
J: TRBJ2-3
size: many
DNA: TGTGCCACCAGCAGTCTCAGTCGGGACCATACGCAGTATTTT
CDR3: CATSSLSRDHTQYF

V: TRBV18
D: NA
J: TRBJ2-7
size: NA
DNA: TGTGCCAGCTCACCCCCCAGCTCCTACGAGCAGTACTTC
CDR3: CASSPPSSYEQYF

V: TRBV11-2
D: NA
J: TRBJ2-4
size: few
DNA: TGTGCCAGCAGCTTATCGGCGAACAAAAACATTCAGTACTTC
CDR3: CASSLSANKNIQYF

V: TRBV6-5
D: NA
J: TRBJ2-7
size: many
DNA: TGTGCCAGCAGCATGACAGGTATAAGTACCCACGAGCAGTACTTC
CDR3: CASSMTGISTHEQYF

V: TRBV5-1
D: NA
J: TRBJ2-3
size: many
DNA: TGCGCCAGCAGCCGGACCAGTTTGGAGGATACGCAGTATTTT
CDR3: CASSRTSLEDTQYF

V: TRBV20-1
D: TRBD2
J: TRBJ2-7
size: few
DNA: TGCAGTGCTGAGACTAGCGGGTACGAGCAGTACTTC
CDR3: CSAETSGYEQYF

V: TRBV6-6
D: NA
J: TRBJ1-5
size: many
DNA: TGTGCCAGCAGTAAGGACAATCAGCCCCAGCATTTT
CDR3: CASSKDNQPQHF

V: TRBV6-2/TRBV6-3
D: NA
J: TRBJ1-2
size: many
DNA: TGTGCCAGCAGAGTGCGGGTGAACTATGGCTACACCTTC
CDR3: CASRVRVNYGYTF

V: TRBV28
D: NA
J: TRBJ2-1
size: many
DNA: TGTGCCAGCAGCCCCGGGACGGACGGGGTCAATGAGCAGTTCTTC
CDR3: CASSPGTDGVNEQFF

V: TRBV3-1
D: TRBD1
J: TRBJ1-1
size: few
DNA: TGTGCCAGCAGCCAACAAGACAGGGGGGATCCGAACACTGAAGCTTTCTTT
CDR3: CASSQQDRGDPNTEAFF

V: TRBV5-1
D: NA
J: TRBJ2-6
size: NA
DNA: TGCGCCAGCGGCCTAGCCGGGCGGCAGAGGATCTCTGGGGCCAACGTCCTGACTTTC
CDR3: CASGLAGRQRISGANVLTF

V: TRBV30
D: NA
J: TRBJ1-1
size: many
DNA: TGTGCCTGGAGTGAGCAGAATGAAGCTTTCTTT
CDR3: CAWSEQNEAFF

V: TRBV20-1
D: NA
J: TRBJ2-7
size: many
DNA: TGCAGTGCCCCCCCCGACGGGTCCTACGAGCAGTACTTC
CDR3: CSAPPDGSYEQYF

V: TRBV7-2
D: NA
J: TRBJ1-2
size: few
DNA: TGTGCCAGCAGCTTGTTAGGGCCCTATGGCTACACCTTC
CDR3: CASSLLGPYGYTF

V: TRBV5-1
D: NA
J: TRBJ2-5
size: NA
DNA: TGCGCCAGCAGCTTGTGGGACCACGTCGTGGAGACCCAGTACTTC
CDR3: CASSLWDHVVETQYF

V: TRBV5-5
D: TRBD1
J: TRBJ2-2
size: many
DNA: TGTGCCAGCAGCGGGGGACAGGGGTTCTCCGGGGAGCTGTTTTTT
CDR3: CASSGGQGFSGELFF

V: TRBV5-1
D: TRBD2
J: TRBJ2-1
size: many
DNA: TGCGCCAGCAGCGGGAGGGCGGATTACAATGAGCAGTTCTTC
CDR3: CASSGRADYNEQFF

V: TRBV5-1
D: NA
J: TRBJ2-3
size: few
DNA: TGCGCCAGCAGCTGGAGGACCCCCACAGATACGCAGTATTTT
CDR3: CASSWRTPTDTQYF

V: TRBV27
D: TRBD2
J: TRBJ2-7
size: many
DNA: TGTGCCAGCAGTCCTATCGGGCTAGCGGACTACGAGCAGTACTTC
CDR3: CASSPIGLADYEQYF

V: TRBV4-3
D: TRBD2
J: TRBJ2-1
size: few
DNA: TGCGCCAGCAGCCTACAAGCGGGGAACTACAATGAGCAGTTCTTC
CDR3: CASSLQAGNYNEQFF

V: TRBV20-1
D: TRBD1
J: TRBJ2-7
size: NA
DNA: TGCAGTGCTAGTACGCCGACAGGGGGTATGGACGAGCAGTACTTC
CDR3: CSASTPTGGMDEQYF

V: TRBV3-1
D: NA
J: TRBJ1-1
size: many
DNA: TGTGCCAGCAGCCAAGCCGGGGGGGGGAAGAAGGGTTTCTTT
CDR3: CASSQAGGGKKGFF

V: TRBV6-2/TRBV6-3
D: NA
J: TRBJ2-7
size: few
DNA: TGTGCCAGCAGTTACTCCGTCAGGGGCCCGATCTACGAGCAGTACTTC
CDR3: CASSYSVRGPIYEQYF

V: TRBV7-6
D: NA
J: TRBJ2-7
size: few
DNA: TGTGCCAGCAGCTTAGGGGACACTTCCTACGAGCAGTACTTC
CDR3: CASSLGDTSYEQYF

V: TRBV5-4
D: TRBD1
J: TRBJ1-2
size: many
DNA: TGTGCCAGCTCAGCCCCGGGACAGGGCAACTATGGCTACACCTTC
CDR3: CASSAPGQGNYGYTF

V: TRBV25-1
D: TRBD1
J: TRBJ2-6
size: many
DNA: TGTGCCAGCAGTGCCACCGGGACAGGGCACTATGGGGCCAACGTCCTGACTTTC
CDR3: CASSATGTGHYGANVLTF

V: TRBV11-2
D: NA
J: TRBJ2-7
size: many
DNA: TGTGCCAGCAGCTTAGTATCCCACGACCCGTACTTC
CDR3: CASSLVSHDPYF

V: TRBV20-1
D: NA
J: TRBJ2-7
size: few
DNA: TGCAGTGCTAGACGGTCGGTCAGCGAGCAGTACTTC
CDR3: CSARRSVSEQYF

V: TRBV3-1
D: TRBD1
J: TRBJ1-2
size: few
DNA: TGTGCCAGCAGCCAAGATCTAGGGACAGATAACTATGGCTACACCTTC
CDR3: CASSQDLGTDNYGYTF

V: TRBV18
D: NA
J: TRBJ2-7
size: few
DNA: TGTGCCAGCTCACCACCGGTCGGCCTAAACTACGAGCAGTACTTC
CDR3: CASSPPVGLNYEQYF

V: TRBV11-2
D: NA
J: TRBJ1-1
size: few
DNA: TGTGCCAGCAGAGAGAGCAGCACTGAAGCTTTCTTT
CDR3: CASRESSTEAFF

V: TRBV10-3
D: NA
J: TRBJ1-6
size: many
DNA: TGTGCCATCAGCCAGGGTTTCGGCAATTCACCCCTCCACTTT
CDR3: CAISQGFGNSPLHF

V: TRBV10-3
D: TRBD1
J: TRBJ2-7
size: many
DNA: TGTGCCATCAGGGCCGGGACAGGGAGCTACGAGCAGTACTTC
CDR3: CAIRAGTGSYEQYF